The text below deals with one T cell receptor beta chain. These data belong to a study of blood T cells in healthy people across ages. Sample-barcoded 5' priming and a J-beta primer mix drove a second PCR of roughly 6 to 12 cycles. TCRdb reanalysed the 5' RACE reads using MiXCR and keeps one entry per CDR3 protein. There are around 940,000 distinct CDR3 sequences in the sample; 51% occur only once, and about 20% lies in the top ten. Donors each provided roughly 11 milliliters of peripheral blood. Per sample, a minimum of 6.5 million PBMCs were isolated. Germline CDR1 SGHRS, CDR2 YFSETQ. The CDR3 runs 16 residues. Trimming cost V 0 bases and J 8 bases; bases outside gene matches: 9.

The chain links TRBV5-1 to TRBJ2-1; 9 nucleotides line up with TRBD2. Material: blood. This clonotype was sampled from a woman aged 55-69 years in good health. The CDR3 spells CASSLGAGGPRYEQFF. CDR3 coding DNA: TGCGCCAGCAGCTTGGGTGCGGGAGGGCCGAGATATGAGCAGTTCTTC.